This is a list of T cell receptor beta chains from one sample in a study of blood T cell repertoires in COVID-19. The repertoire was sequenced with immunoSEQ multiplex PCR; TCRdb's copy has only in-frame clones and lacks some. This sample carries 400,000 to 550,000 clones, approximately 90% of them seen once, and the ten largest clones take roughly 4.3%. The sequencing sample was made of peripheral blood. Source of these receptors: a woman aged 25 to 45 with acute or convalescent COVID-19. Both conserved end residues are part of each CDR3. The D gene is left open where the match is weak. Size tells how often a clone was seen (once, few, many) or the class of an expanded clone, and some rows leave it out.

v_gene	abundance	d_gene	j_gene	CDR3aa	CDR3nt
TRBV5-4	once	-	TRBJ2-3	CASSLSRTGGQQYF	TGTGCCAGCAGCTTGTCTCGGACTGGAGGTCAGCAGTATTTT
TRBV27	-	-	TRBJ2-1	CASSLAKTGRNNEQFF	TGTGCCAGCAGTTTAGCGAAGACAGGACGAAACAATGAGCAGTTCTTC
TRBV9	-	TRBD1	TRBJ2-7	CASSEGQGSYEQYF	TGTGCCAGCAGCGAGGGACAGGGATCGTACGAGCAGTACTTC
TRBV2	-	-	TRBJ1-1	CASSARGLSKAFF	TGTGCCAGCAGTGCTAGGGGGTTAAGTAAAGCTTTCTTT
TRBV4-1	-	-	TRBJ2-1	CASSQGGGEQFF	TGCGCCAGCAGCCAAGGTGGGGGGGAGCAGTTCTTC
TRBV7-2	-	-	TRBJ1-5	CASSLQGGQPQHF	TGTGCCAGCAGCTTACAGGGCGGCCAGCCCCAGCATTTT
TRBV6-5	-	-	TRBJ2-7	CASSLRGQIYEQYF	TGTGCCAGCAGCTTGAGGGGACAAATCTACGAGCAGTACTTC
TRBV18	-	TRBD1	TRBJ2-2	CASSPGGTGVIGELFF	TGTGCCAGCTCACCAGGCGGGACAGGCGTAATCGGGGAGCTGTTTTTT
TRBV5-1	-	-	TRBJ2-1	CASRARTVPYNEQFF	TGCGCCAGCAGGGCGAGGACAGTCCCGTACAATGAGCAGTTCTTC
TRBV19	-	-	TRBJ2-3	CASSMWGRSPDTQYF	TGTGCCAGTAGTATGTGGGGCAGAAGCCCAGATACGCAGTATTTT
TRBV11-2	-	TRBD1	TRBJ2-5	CASRAIRDRVGETQYF	TGTGCCAGCAGGGCCATCCGGGACAGGGTGGGAGAGACCCAGTACTTC
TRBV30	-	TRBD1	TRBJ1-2	CAWRGDSLILYGYTF	TGTGCCTGGAGGGGGGACAGCTTAATCCTCTATGGCTACACCTTC
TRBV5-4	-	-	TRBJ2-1	CASSLVRDRTGNEQFF	TGTGCCAGCAGCCTCGTCCGGGACCGAACAGGGAATGAGCAGTTCTTC
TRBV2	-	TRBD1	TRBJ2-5	CASIGADRLQETQYF	TGTGCCAGCATAGGTGCGGACAGGCTCCAAGAGACCCAGTACTTC
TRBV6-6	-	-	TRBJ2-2	CASRSFRGLTGELFF	TGTGCCAGCAGAAGTTTTAGGGGTTTGACCGGGGAGCTGTTTTTT
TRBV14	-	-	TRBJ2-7	CASSQAGSSVEYF	TGTGCCAGCAGCCAAGCGGGGTCGAGCGTGGAGTACTTC
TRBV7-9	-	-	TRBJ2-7	CASSLGGQSYEQYF	TGTGCCAGCAGCTTAGGCGGACAGTCCTACGAGCAGTACTTC
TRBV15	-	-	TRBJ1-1	CATSRGVQGRPEAFF	TGTGCCACCAGCAGAGGCGTGCAGGGAAGGCCTGAAGCTTTCTTT
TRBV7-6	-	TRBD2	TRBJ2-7	CASSLAPAGGSHEQYF	TGTGCCAGCAGCTTAGCACCAGCGGGGGGTTCCCACGAGCAGTACTTC
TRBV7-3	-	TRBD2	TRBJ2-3	CASSVAGVTDTQYF	TGTGCCAGCAGCGTAGCGGGGGTAACAGATACGCAGTATTTT
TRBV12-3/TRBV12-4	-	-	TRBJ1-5	CASSAQGYQPQHF	TGTGCCAGCAGTGCCCAGGGATATCAGCCCCAGCATTTT
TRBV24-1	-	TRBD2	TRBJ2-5	CATSDPSGGETQYF	TGTGCCACCAGTGACCCCTCGGGGGGGGAGACCCAGTACTTC
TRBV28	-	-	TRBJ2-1	CASNPGAKDEQFF	TGTGCCAGCAACCCAGGGGCTAAGGATGAGCAGTTCTTC
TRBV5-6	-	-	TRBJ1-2	CASSLGLDSYGYTF	TGTGCCAGCAGCTTGGGGCTCGACTCCTATGGCTACACCTTC
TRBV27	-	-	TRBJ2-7	CASSLTSATYEQYF	TGTGCCAGCAGCCTGACTTCAGCAACCTACGAGCAGTACTTC
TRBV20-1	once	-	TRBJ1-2	CSAATGRITF	TGCAGTGCCGCGACCGGGAGGATCACCTTC
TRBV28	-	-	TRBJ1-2	CASSLPGLRSYGYTF	TGTGCCAGCAGCTTACCGGGACTGAGGTCCTATGGCTACACCTTC
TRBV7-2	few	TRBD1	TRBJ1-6	CASSLWSDRGLRDSPLHF	TGTGCCAGCAGCTTATGGTCGGACAGGGGGCTAAGGGATTCACCCCTCCACTTT
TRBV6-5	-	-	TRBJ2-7	CASSYDGTLPYEQYF	TGTGCCAGCAGTTACGACGGGACACTTCCCTACGAGCAGTACTTC
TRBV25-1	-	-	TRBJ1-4	CASGVAGRGEKLFF	TGTGCCAGTGGGGTGGCAGGGCGCGGTGAAAAACTGTTTTTT
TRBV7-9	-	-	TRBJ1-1	CASRTHGGNTEAFF	TGTGCCAGCAGAACGCACGGGGGGAACACTGAAGCTTTCTTT
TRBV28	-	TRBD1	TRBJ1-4	CASSDRGRRDEKLFF	TGTGCCAGCAGTGACAGGGGGCGTAGGGATGAAAAACTGTTTTTT
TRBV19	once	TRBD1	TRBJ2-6	CASSLQGSGANVLTF	TGTGCCAGTAGCCTACAGGGGTCTGGGGCCAACGTCCTGACTTTC
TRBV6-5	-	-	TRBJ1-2	CASRLGSSYGYTF	TGTGCCAGCAGGCTAGGGAGTTCCTATGGCTACACCTTC
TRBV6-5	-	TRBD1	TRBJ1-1	CASTPGGTTEAFF	TGTGCCAGCACCCCAGGGGGTACCACTGAAGCTTTCTTT
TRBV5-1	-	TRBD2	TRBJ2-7	CASSPTQGTSRVEQYF	TGCGCCAGCAGCCCCACTCAGGGGACTAGCCGGGTTGAGCAGTACTTC
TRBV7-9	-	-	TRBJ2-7	CASSLDAGQIYEQYF	TGTGCCAGCAGCTTAGATGCGGGACAGATATACGAGCAGTACTTC
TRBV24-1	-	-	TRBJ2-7	CATTATASYEQYF	TGTGCCACTACCGCGACAGCCTCCTACGAGCAGTACTTC
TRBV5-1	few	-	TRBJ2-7	CASSYLPGGRYEQYF	TGCGCCAGCTCCTACCTCCCCGGGGGTCGTTACGAGCAGTACTTC
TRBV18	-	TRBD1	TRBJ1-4	CASSPGTGENEKLFF	TGTGCCAGCTCACCCGGGACAGGGGAAAATGAAAAACTGTTTTTT
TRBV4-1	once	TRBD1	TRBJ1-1	CASSLKMGQQAFF	TGCGCCAGCAGCCTGAAGATGGGACAGCAAGCTTTCTTT
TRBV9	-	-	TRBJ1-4	CASSEGTGGGAREKLFF	TGTGCCAGCAGCGAGGGAACCGGCGGGGGGGCACGGGAAAAACTGTTTTTT
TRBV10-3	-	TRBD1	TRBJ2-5	CAIRDRGDEETQYF	TGTGCCATCAGAGACAGGGGCGATGAAGAGACCCAGTACTTC
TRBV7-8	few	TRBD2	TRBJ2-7	CASSPRASGGGFYEQYF	TGTGCCAGCAGCCCTAGGGCTAGCGGGGGGGGATTCTACGAGCAGTACTTC
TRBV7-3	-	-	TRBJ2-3	CASSLVGGGPTDTQYF	TGTGCCAGCAGCTTGGTCGGCGGGGGCCCCACAGATACGCAGTATTTT
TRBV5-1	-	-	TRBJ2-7	CASSSRMTGPISYEQYF	TGCGCCAGCAGCTCCAGGATGACAGGCCCCATTTCCTACGAGCAGTACTTC
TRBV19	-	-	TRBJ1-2	CASSSYPTGYTF	TGTGCCAGTAGTTCCTATCCGACAGGCTACACCTTC
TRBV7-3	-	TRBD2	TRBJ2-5	CASSLTSGGVETQYF	TGTGCCAGCAGCTTGACTAGCGGGGGTGTGGAGACCCAGTACTTC
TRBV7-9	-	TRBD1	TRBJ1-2	CASSLDAGQGYYGYTF	TGTGCCAGCAGCTTAGATGCAGGACAGGGGTACTATGGCTACACCTTC
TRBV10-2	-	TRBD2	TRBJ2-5	CASSLTAFSGGLQTQYF	TGCGCCAGCAGTCTGACGGCCTTCAGCGGGGGTTTACAGACCCAGTACTTC
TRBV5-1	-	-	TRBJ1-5	CASSLAGGSNQPQHF	TGCGCCAGCAGCTTGGCGGGTGGTAGCAATCAGCCCCAGCATTTT
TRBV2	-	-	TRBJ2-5	CASAPRTKETQYF	TGTGCCAGCGCACCTAGGACAAAAGAGACCCAGTACTTC
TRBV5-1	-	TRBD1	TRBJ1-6	CASSLALLSTGLRSPLHF	TGCGCCAGCAGCTTGGCACTACTCTCGACAGGGTTAAGATCACCCCTCCACTTT
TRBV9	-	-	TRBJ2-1	CASSGPTGSSYNEQFF	TGTGCCAGCAGCGGACCTACAGGGAGCTCCTACAATGAGCAGTTCTTC
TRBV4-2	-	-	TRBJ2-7	CASSQDSRDKPDYEQYF	TGTGCCAGCAGCCAAGATAGTAGGGACAAACCCGACTACGAGCAGTACTTC
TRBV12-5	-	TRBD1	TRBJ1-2	CASAITGVAGYTF	TGTGCTAGTGCCATCACAGGGGTCGCTGGCTACACCTTC
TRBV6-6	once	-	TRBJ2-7	CASSYAPSSYEQYF	TGTGCCAGCAGTTACGCTCCCAGCTCCTACGAGCAGTACTTC
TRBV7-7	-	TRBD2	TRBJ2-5	CASSTGTSGVKETQYF	TGTGCCAGCAGCACCGGGACTAGCGGGGTCAAAGAGACCCAGTACTTC
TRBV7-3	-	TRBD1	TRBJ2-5	CASSGQGQGPQYF	TGTGCCAGCAGTGGACAGGGTCAAGGGCCCCAGTACTTC
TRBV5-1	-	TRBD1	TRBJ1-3	CASSRAGTAGNTIYF	TGCGCCAGCAGCAGGGCCGGGACAGCTGGAAACACCATATATTTT